Presented here are 21 T cell receptor beta chains from one specimen sequenced in a study of human T cells and chemical hapten exposure. TCRdb reanalysed the RACE reads using MiXCR and keeps one entry per CDR3 protein. The repertoire holds around 100,000 distinct CDR3 sequences, with approximately 9.9% as singletons. As to time point: patch test 1, 2 weeks after DPC sensitization. Stated treatment: therapeutic diphenylcyclopropenone sensitization with weekly scalp DPC. Sequenced here: whole blood, sampled in connection with sensitization to the hapten diphenylcyclopropenone (DPC). The receptor set was obtained from a woman in her forties with alopecia areata. Some clones in this sample may be carry-over from other donors' samples.

The table lists this clonotype with many counts. This rearrangement joins TRBV7-2 to TRBJ2-7; 8 bases map to TRBD2. The CDR3 consists of 15 residues. Germline V gene data show CDR1 as SGHTA and CDR2 as FQGNSA. Losses at the gene ends were 5 bases for V and 4 bases for J; bases not matched to a gene: 10. The CDR3 loop is CASSLTGLVHYEQYF. CDR3 bases: TGTGCCAGCAGCCTTACGGGACTAGTACATTACGAGCAGTACTTC.

In this sample, this clonotype turned up many times. This rearrangement joins TRBV6-2 or TRBV6-3 to TRBJ2-2; 8 bases are a match to TRBD1. Germline V lookup: CDR1 MNHEY, CDR2 SVGEGT. There are 15 residues in the CDR3. J gave up 5 bases and V 4 bases, and 6 bases lay outside the gene matches. CDR3 sequence reads: CASSLETGVTGELFF. For the CDR3, the DNA is TGTGCCAGCAGTTTGGAGACAGGGGTTACCGGGGAGCTGTTTTTT.

This clonotype was counted ten times or more. This sequence joins TRBV6-2 or TRBV6-3 and TRBJ1-6, with 7 bases lining up with TRBD1. The CDR3 totals 14 residues. CDR1 is MNHEY and CDR2 is SVGEGT in the germline V gene. With 6 bases clipped from V and 6 bases from J, the junction kept 5 bases outside the gene matches. The CDR3, as DNA: TGTGCCAGCAGATCGACAGGGACTAATTCACCCCTCCACTTT. It specifies CASRSTGTNSPLHF.

The table lists this clonotype with a few counts. The rearrangement uses TRBV18 and TRBJ1-5; D gene ambiguous. This CDR3 is built from 13 residues. Germline CDR1 is KGHSH and CDR2 is LQKENI. Trimming removed 6 bases at V and 8 bases at J, with 14 bases between. CDR3 amino acids: CASSDGLREPQHF. CDR3 nucleotides: TGTGCCAGCTCGGACGGTCTGAGAGAGCCCCAGCATTTT.

This chain links TRBV4-2 with TRBJ1-4; 12 bases match TRBD1. There are 18 residues in the CDR3. Germline V gives CDR1 LGHNA, CDR2 YNFKEQ. V dropped 0 bases and J dropped 3; count of bases not matched to a gene: 5. The DNA for the CDR3 is TGTGCCAGCAGCCAAGATGGGGGACAGGGGGCAGCTAATGAAAAACTGTTTTTT. It is translated as CASSQDGGQGAANEKLFF.

This clonotype was seen at least ten times. The chain couples TRBV4-3 to TRBJ2-1; 14 bases match TRBD2. Per the germline V gene, CDR1 is LGHNA and CDR2 is YSLEER. This CDR3 has 16 residues. After removal of 3 bases from V and 8 bases from J, the junction contained 6 bases not matched to a gene. The chain's CDR3 is CASSQGLAGVSDEQFF. CDR3 DNA: TGCGCCAGCAGCCAGGGACTAGCGGGAGTTTCCGATGAGCAGTTCTTC.

There are many counts of this clonotype. The rearrangement joins TRBV12-3 or TRBV12-4 to TRBJ2-7, with TRBD2 identical over 14 bases. V was pared by 6 bases and J by 6 bases, with 10 bases of the junction left unmatched. The length of the CDR3 is 16 residues. The CDR3 nucleotides read TGTGCCAGCAGCCCAGGGACTAGCGGGAGCGGGAGCGAGCAGTACTTC. Protein product: CASSPGTSGSGSEQYF.

This clonotype was seen more than once but under ten times. The genes are TRBV12-3 or TRBV12-4 and TRBJ2-7, with 7 bases aligning to TRBD2. With V trimmed by 9 bases and J by 1 base, 9 bases remained unmatched. This CDR3 spans 14 amino acids. The CDR3: CASGSGDDSYEQYF. CDR3 bases: TGTGCCAGTGGAAGCGGGGATGATTCCTACGAGCAGTACTTC.

This clonotype was recorded a few times. This chain links TRBV6-2 or TRBV6-3 with TRBJ2-7, with 7 bases matching TRBD1. CDR1 and CDR2 from the germline V gene are MNHEY and SVGEGT. The CDR3 is made up of 13 amino acids. After removal of 7 bases from V and 2 bases from J, the junction contained 5 bases not matched to a gene. Here the CDR3 DNA reads TGTGCCAGCAAAGACGGGACAGCCTACGAGCAGTACTTC. This codes for CASKDGTAYEQYF.

The V and J genes are TRBV18 and TRBJ1-1; 7 bases agree with TRBD1. The V segment lost 2 bases and the J segment 1 base; nucleotides outside the gene matches: 4. Germline assignment: CDR1 KGHSH and CDR2 LQKENI. The CDR3 covers 15 residues. This CDR3 is CASSPATGANTEAFF. CDR3 nucleotide sequence: TGTGCCAGCTCACCAGCTACAGGGGCGAACACTGAAGCTTTCTTT.

V is TRBV24-1 and J is TRBJ2-5, with 9 bases matching TRBD2. This CDR3 region has 16 residues. Germline loops: CDR1 KGHDR, CDR2 SFDVKD. Trimming took 3 bases from V and 1 from J; bases not matched to a gene: 5. CDR3 region: CATSDTLAGAQETQYF. The CDR3 bases are TGTGCCACCAGTGATACGTTAGCGGGAGCCCAAGAGACCCAGTACTTC.

This clonotype was seen a handful of times. The chain joins TRBV12-3 or TRBV12-4 to TRBJ2-5, with 8 bases that match TRBD1. The CDR3 covers 12 residues. With V trimmed by 8 bases and J by 4 bases, 3 bases remained unmatched. CDR3 loop: CASAGGGETQYF. The CDR3 coding sequence is TGTGCCAGCGCAGGGGGCGGAGAGACCCAGTACTTC.

V and J are TRBV29-1 and TRBJ2-1; 15 bases map to TRBD2. There are 17 residues in the CDR3. Per germline, CDR1 SQVTM and CDR2 ANQGSEA. Trimming at V came to 6 bases and at J to 0 bases, leaving 6 bases not matched to a gene. This chain's CDR3 is CSVAGTSGGSSYNEQFF. In DNA form, the CDR3 reads TGCAGCGTCGCCGGGACTAGCGGGGGGAGCTCCTACAATGAGCAGTTCTTC.

This clonotype was seen many times. This chain uses TRBV20-1 with TRBJ2-7, with 7 bases lining up with TRBD2. This CDR3 spans 14 amino acids. Germline V gene data show CDR1 as DFQATT and CDR2 as SNEGSKA (reference sequence). Trimming took 2 bases from V and 2 from J; bases not matched to a gene: 6. CDR3 residues: CSARSHGTTYEQYF. CDR3 DNA: TGCAGTGCTAGATCCCACGGGACTACCTACGAGCAGTACTTC.

This clonotype was seen a few times. This rearrangement joins TRBV29-1 to TRBJ2-7; TRBD1 aligns across 10 bases. The CDR3 is 13 amino acids. The junction had 6 bases not matched to a gene; V was cut back by 4 bases and J by 6 bases. Germline V CDR1 and CDR2: SQVTM, ANQGSEA. CDR3 amino acids: CSVGGTGEFEQYF. The CDR3, as DNA: TGCAGCGTTGGCGGGACAGGGGAATTCGAGCAGTACTTC.

This rearrangement joins TRBV14 to TRBJ2-1; D perhaps matches TRBD1 (6 bases). The V end was cut by 4 bases, the J end by 6 bases, with 22 bases between. Germline-derived CDR1 and CDR2 are SGHDN and FVKESK. The CDR3 spans 17 residues. The CDR3: CASSPGRGTQGFNEQFF. CDR3 in DNA: TGTGCCAGCAGCCCAGGGAGAGGGACACAGGGTTTCAATGAGCAGTTCTTC.

This clonotype has only a few counts. The gene calls are TRBV12-3 or TRBV12-4 and TRBJ1-2; no reliable D call. Trimming cost V 2 bases and J 4 bases, with 8 bases left between them. The CDR3 length is 13 residues. The CDR3 DNA reads as TGTGCCAGCAGTTTATTGGCGGGCTATGGCTACACCTTC. It translates to CASSLLAGYGYTF.

The V call is TRBV11-2, the J call TRBJ1-1; D is uncertain. V lost 1 base, J lost 0 bases, and 6 bases lay in between. This CDR3 region has 14 residues. Germline V gene data show CDR1 as SGHAT and CDR2 as FQNNGV. The chain's CDR3 is CASSLVSMNTEAFF. In nucleotides, the CDR3 is TGTGCCAGCAGCTTAGTCAGCATGAACACTGAAGCTTTCTTT.

The V and J genes are TRBV29-1 and TRBJ1-1; D is perhaps TRBD1 (5 bases). Trimming removed 7 bases at V and 5 bases at J, with 17 bases between. The CDR3 sequence is 13 residues long. From germline, CDR1 is SQVTM and CDR2 ANQGSEA. The chain's CDR3 is CSAGRGSGTEAFF. CDR3 DNA sequence: TGCAGCGCTGGGCGGGGCTCCGGGACTGAAGCTTTCTTT.

In the case of this clonotype: No conserved phenylalanine or tryptophan is present at the end of the CDR3, so a read error is the likely explanation. The chain combines TRBV30 with TRBJ2-5; 8 nucleotides line up with TRBD1. The V gene end was trimmed by 1 base and the J gene end by 7 bases; junction bases not matched to a gene: 5. This CDR3 region has 13 residues. In germline, CDR1 is GTSNPN, CDR2 SVGIG (reference sequence). In DNA, the CDR3 is TGTGCCTGGAGTGGACAGGGGAGCGGGACCCAGTACCTC. Residues: CAWSGQGSGTQYL.

This clonotype has a handful of counts. The rearrangement uses TRBV11-2 and TRBJ2-2; the D gene could be TRBD1 or TRBD2 (6 bases each). This CDR3 contains 14 residues. Trimming pared 7 bases from V and 4 bases from J, leaving 13 bases between. Germline assignment: CDR1 SGHAT and CDR2 FQNNGV. CDR3 sequence: CASILGGSTGELFF. The CDR3 DNA is TGTGCCAGCATCCTAGGGGGGTCCACCGGGGAGCTGTTTTTT.